This T cell receptor beta chain comes out of a study of CD8+ T cells in alopecia areata. About the study: The approximately 6-11-week-old female C3H/HeJ mice were given skin taken from roughly 6-13-month-old C3H/HeJ graft donors that had spontaneous alopecia.

Extracted RNA was reverse transcribed into cDNA, the sequencing template. Only in-frame clones appear in the TCRdb table, and some are missing; sequencing was by immunoSEQ multiplex PCR. The table lists 200,000 to 300,000 clones, with no singletons. The authors sorted pooled cutaneous lymph node cells using CD4, CD8alpha, NKG2D, NKG2ACE and other markers. Whole-study findings and limits: The study also sequences resident alphabeta T cells of normal skin in scalp samples. Between patients, shared TCR sequences were less clear than in mice. This was possibly due in part to HLA diversity in the patient population. Normal scalp showed lower clonality than lesional scalp, especially alopecia totalis/universalis.

This clone was recorded a few times. What it binds is not known. Gene labels here are mouse ones. The read is 3 residues too short to cover the CDR3 end, so that end is filled in from the germline J gene. V lost 4 bases and J 6 bases, leaving 11 bases between the germline ends. The CDR3 is 14 amino acids. Germline-derived CDR1 and CDR2 are FNHDT and SITEND (reference sequence). Material for sequencing was CD4+ T cells sorted from a lymph node. The chain carries TRBV19 and TRBJ1-6; the D gene is possibly TRBD1 (5 bases). TRBJ1-6 is filed as an ORF, its function uncertain. This clonotype was obtained from a C3H/HeJ mouse with alopecia areata. The strain's MHC: H2-k. The CDR3 loop reads CASSWGESNSPLYF. CDR3 DNA, as far as it was read: TGTGCCAGCAGTTGGGGGGAGTCTAATTCGCCC.